This T cell receptor (beta chain) was found in a study of shared clonotypes between healthy human individuals. Study-level points and caveats: In several donors, roughly 5.2% of naive CD4 clonotypes appeared in common. Enrolling few donors narrowed the genetic and exposure-history diversity that was represented.

On this clone: No antigen is known for it.

This table comes from immunoSEQ multiplex PCR, and its TCRdb copy is limited to in-frame clones, with some not included. This table holds 700,000 or so clones, about two thirds found once. V gave up 10 bases and J gave up 6 bases, with 25 bases separating them. The CDR3 is 16 amino acids. Germline V gene data show CDR1 as MNHEY and CDR2 as SMNVEV (reference sequence). The TCR comes from a woman aged 25 to 39 in good health. The source material was memory CD4+ T cells sorted from blood. As for subset: CD45RA-negative fraction. V is TRBV27 and J is TRBJ2-1; possible D gene TRBD2, 6 bases. The CDR3 loop reads CATAGTPNPRGNEQFF. In DNA, the CDR3 is TGTGCCACCGCTGGGACTCCAAACCCCAGAGGCAATGAGCAGTTCTTC.